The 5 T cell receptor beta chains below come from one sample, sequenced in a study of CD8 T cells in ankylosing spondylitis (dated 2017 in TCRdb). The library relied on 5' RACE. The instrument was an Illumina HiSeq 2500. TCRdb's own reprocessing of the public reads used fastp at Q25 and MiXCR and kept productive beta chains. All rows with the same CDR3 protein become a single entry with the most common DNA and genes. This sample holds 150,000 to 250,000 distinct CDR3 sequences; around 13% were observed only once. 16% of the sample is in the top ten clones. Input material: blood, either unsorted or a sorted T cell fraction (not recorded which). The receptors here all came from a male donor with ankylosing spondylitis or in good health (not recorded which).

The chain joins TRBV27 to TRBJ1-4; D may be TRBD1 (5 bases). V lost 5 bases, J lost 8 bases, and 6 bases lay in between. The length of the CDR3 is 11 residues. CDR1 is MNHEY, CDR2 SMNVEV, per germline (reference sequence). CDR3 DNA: TGTGCCAGCAGTCGGGGGGAAAAACTGTTTTTT. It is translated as CASSRGEKLFF.

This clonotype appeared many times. The CDR3 region has the DNA TGTGCCAGCAGCTGGGGACGGATCTCCTACGAGCAGTACTTC. Its protein product is CASSWGRISYEQYF. The chain couples TRBV13 to TRBJ2-7; D may correspond to TRBD1 or TRBD2 (5 bases each). Trimming took off 4 bases at V and 0 bases at J, with 10 bases between the two ends. The CDR3 runs to 14 residues. CDR1 PRHDT and CDR2 FYEKMQ come from the germline V gene (reference sequence).

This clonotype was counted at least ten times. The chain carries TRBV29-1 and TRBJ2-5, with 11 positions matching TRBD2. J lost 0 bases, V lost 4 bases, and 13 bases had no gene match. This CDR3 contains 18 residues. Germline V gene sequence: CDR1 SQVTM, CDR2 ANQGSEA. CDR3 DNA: TGCAGCGTTGCGTTAGCGGGAGGGCCATTAGGGTACCAAGAGACCCAGTACTTC. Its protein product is CSVALAGGPLGYQETQYF.

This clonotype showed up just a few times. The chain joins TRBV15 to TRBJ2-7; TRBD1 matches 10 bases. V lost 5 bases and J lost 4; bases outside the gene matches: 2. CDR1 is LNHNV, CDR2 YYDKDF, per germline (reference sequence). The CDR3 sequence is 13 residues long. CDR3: CATSPGQGYEQYF. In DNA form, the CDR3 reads TGTGCCACCAGCCCGGGACAGGGGTACGAGCAGTACTTC. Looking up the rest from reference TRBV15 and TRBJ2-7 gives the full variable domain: DAMVIQNPRYQVTQFGKPVTLSCSQTLNHNVMYWYQQKSSQAPKLLFHYYDKDFNNEADTPDNFQSRRPNTSFCFLDIRSPGLGDTAMYLCATSPGQGYEQYFGPGTRLTVT.

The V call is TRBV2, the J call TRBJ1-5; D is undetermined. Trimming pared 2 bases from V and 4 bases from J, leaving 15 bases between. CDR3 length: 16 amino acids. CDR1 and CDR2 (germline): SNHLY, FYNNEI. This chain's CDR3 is CASSEPSSELNQPQHF. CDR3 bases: TGTGCCAGCAGTGAACCCTCGTCGGAGCTAAATCAGCCCCAGCATTTT.